This T cell receptor beta chain was recorded in a study of identical twins. Germline CDR1 is SEHNR and CDR2 is FQNEAQ (reference sequence). The V and J ends lost 10 bases and 5 bases respectively, with 20 bases between them. There are 15 residues in the CDR3. TCRdb ran MiXCR on the 5' RACE reads and lists one entry per CDR3 protein. The profile shows about 700,000 distinct CDR3 sequences, around 5.7% of them singletons. The chain carries TRBV7-9 and TRBJ2-2; either TRBD1 or TRBD2 may supply D (6 bases each). This TCR derives from a man between 18 and 29 years old in good health. The sequenced sample was naive T cells sorted from blood. The CDR3 DNA follows: TGTGCCACCCCCCATGGGAAAGGGGGGACCGGGGAGCTGTTTTTT. Amino acid sequence: CATPHGKGGTGELFF.